This T cell receptor beta chain was observed in a study of blood T cell repertoires in COVID-19. Study at large: Acute and convalescent COVID-19 specimens originated in the United States, Italy and Spain. PBMCs, B-cell-depleted T cells, or T cells were the source of the cDNA or gDNA that made up the material.

Participant reports of clinical history set cohort assignment. Trimming shortened V by 0 bases and J by 11 bases, and 14 bases separated the two germline ends. The CDR3 length is 14 residues. CDR1 and CDR2 (germline): KGHSH, LQKENI. Original methodology: Amplified reference gene primers provided the basis for estimating nucleated cell counts. Clones were sequenced by immunoSEQ multiplex PCR, and TCRdb holds only the in-frame ones, with some missing. D and trimming were read from the DNA, whereas the V and J calls and clone size are those reported in that table. The sample includes about 270,000 clones, 90% of them seen just once.

The chain recombines TRBV18 with TRBJ2-1; D unclear. Specimen: PBMCs or T cells enriched from blood (not recorded which). This clonotype originated in a woman in her twenties or thirties with acute COVID-19. Here the CDR3 reads CASSPPQIQDKQFF. CDR3 coding DNA: TGTGCCAGCTCACCACCGCAGATACAAGATAAGCAGTTCTTC. Drawing the rest from reference TRBV18 and TRBJ2-1, the complete variable domain is NAGVMQNPRHLVRRRGQEARLRCSPMKGHSHVYWYRQLPEEGLKFMVYLQKENIIDESGMPKERFSAEFPKEGPSILRIQQVVRGDSAAYFCASSPPQIQDKQFFGPGTRLTVL.